This T cell receptor (beta chain) was profiled in a study of blood T cell repertoires in COVID-19. Study details: PBMCs, B-cell-depleted T cells, or T cells were the source of the cDNA or gDNA that made up the material.

Those who participated ranged in age from about 18 to 89 years and resided in 20 to 30 US areas. As processed by the authors: By means of reference gene primer amplification, nucleated cell counts were estimated. Clones were read by immunoSEQ multiplex PCR, and TCRdb kept only the in-frame ones, dropping some. V, J and clone size are taken as reported in that table, and D and trimming were inferred from the DNA itself. This sample has 250,000 to 350,000 clones; 85% to 90% occur once, and the top ten carry about 10%. Only one count was recorded for this clone. The CDR3 has 16 residues. Trimming at V came to 1 base and at J to 3 bases, leaving 6 bases not matched to a gene. The germline V gene has CDR1 MGHRA and CDR2 YSYEKL.

The specimen sequenced was PBMCs or T cells enriched from blood (not recorded which). The chain is built from TRBV4-1 and TRBJ2-7; 10 bases are shared with TRBD2. The receptor comes from a woman between 18 and 30 years old who had recovered from COVID-19. The CDR3 is CASSQGVAGGLYEQYF. The CDR3, as DNA: TGCGCCAGCAGCCAAGGAGTAGCGGGGGGACTCTACGAGCAGTACTTC.